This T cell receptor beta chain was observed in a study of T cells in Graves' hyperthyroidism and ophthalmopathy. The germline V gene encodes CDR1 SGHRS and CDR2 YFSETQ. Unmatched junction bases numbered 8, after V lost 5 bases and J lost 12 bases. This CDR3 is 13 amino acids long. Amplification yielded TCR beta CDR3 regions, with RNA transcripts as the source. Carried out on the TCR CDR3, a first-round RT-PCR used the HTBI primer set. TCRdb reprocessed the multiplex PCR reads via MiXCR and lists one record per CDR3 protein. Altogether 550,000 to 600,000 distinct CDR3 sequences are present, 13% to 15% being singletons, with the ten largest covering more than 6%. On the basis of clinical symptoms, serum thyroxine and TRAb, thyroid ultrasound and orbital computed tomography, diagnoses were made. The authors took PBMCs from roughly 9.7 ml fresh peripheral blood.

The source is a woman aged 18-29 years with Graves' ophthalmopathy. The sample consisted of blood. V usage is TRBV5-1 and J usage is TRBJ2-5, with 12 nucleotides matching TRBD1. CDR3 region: CASSSGTGGAEYF. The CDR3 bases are TGCGCCAGCAGTTCCGGGACAGGGGGCGCGGAGTACTTC.